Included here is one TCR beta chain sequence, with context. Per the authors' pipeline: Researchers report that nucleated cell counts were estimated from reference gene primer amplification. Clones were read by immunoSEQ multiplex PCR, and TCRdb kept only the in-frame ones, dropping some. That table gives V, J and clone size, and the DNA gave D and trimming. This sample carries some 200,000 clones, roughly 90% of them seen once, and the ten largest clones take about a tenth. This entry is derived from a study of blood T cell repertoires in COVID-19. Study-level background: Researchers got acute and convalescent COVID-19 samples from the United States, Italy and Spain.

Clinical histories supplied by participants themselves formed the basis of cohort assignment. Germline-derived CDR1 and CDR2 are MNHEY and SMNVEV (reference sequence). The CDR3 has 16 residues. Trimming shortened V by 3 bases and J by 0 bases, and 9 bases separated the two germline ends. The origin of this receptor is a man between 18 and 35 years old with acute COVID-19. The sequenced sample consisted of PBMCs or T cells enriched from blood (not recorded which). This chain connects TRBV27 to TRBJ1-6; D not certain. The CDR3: CASSFLDSSYNSPLHF. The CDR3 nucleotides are TGTGCCAGCAGTTTCCTAGATAGCTCCTATAATTCACCCCTCCACTTT.